This T cell receptor beta chain is from a study of vaccination effects on CD4 cells after COVID-19. With 2 bases removed from V and 2 bases from J, the gap between germline ends came to 7 bases. CDR1 MGHRA and CDR2 YSYEKL come from the germline V gene. The CDR3 length is 14 residues. Comments on this clone: What it recognizes is unknown.

Sequencing used immunoSEQ multiplex PCR; TCRdb keeps in-frame clones, though not all of them. This sample has about 41,000 clones; 70% to 85% occur once, and the top ten carry about 3.1%. Sequencing followed a ViraFEST assay step that expanded antigen-specific CD4+ T cells with viral peptide pools. The culture ran for roughly ten days before CD4+ T cells were isolated. In the vaccine recipients, nucleocapsid antibodies were negative and there was no prior SARS-CoV-2 infection. For each well, 1.5 million to 2.5 million PBMC were cultured with 9 to 10 IU/ml IL-2 and about 9.1 ug/ml peptides. This sequence originates from a human donor who received a COVID-19 vaccine. The sequenced sample was CD4+ T cells from PBMCs cultured with HCoV-NL63 spike peptides, obtained before COVID-19 vaccination. V and J are TRBV4-1 and TRBJ1-3; maybe TRBD1 (5 bases). The CDR3 nucleotides are TGCGCCAGCAGCCAATCAGGGACTGGAAACACCATATATTTT. Its protein is CASSQSGTGNTIYF.